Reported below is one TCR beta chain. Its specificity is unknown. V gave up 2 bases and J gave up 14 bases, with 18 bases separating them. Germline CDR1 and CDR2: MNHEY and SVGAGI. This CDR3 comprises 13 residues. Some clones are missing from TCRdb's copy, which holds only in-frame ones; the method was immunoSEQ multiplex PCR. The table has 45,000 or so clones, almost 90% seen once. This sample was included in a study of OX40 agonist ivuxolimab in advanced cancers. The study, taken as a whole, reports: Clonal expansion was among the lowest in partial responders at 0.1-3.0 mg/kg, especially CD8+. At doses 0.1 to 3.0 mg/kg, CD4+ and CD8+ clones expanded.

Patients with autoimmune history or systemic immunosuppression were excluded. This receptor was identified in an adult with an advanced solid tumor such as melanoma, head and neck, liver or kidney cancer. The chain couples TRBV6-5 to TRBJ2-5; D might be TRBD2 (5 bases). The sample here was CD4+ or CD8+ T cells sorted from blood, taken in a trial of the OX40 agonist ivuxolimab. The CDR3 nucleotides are TGTGCCAGCAGTTACCCCGGGAACGGACTCCCCTACTTC. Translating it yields CASSYPGNGLPYF.